The clone carrying this T cell receptor beta chain occurred a few times. The antigen is not known. Uncontrolled infection, other autoimmune disease, pregnancy or lactation excluded patients. Used for diagnoses were clinical symptoms, serum thyroxine and TRAb, thyroid ultrasound and orbital computed tomography. Trimming removed 10 bases from V and 4 bases from J; junction bases left unmatched: 9. CDR1 and CDR2 (germline): MNHEY, SVGAGI. The CDR3 extends over 13 amino acids. This sample was included in a study of T cells in Graves' hyperthyroidism and ophthalmopathy. From RNA transcripts, TCR beta CDR3 regions were amplified. RT-PCR in the first round (using the HTBI primer set) targeted the TCR CDR3. TCRdb re-called the multiplex PCR reads with MiXCR, one entry per CDR3 protein. Here the sample spans approximately 640,000 distinct CDR3 sequences, 45% being singletons. Study-level points and caveats: Ophthalmopathy was distinguished from stable hyperthyroidism by 13 V-J signatures.

Material: peripheral blood or thyroid tissue (not recorded which). The rearrangement links TRBV6-5 to TRBJ2-7; TRBD1 matches at 8 bases. The source is an adult man with Graves' disease, either hyperthyroidism or ophthalmopathy (not recorded which). DNA for the CDR3: TGTGCCACCCGGGAGACAGGGGTGTACGAGCAGTACTTC. Translated: CATRETGVYEQYF.